This T cell receptor beta chain is drawn from a study of cytomegalovirus exposure and HLA in healthy donors. General study findings and limits: In all likelihood, a cluster of highly shared sequence variants was a sequencing artifact. Association of a missense DCLRE1C variant with TCR beta V- and J-gene trimming was reported in a later analysis. In a later analysis, HLA-associated TCR beta chains were more clonally expanded than equally common others.

These donors, healthy bone marrow donors, were studied. PCR amplification relied on 60 Vbeta primers (plus 13 Jbeta primers). Clones were sequenced by immunoSEQ multiplex PCR, and TCRdb holds only the in-frame ones, with some missing. Among approximately 220,000 clones listed, over 65% were seen once. To note about this clone: Antigen: not known.

There are 14 residues in the CDR3. CDR1 MNHEY and CDR2 SMNVEV come from the germline V gene (reference sequence). The V gene lost 0 bases and the J gene lost 1 base, with 4 bases spanning the gap. Sequenced: PBMCs. The V gene is TRBV27, the J gene TRBJ1-3; D is undetermined. This TCR was recovered from a man in his late teens or twenties in good health and CMV-seronegative. CDR3: CASSLSTSGNTIYF. CDR3 bases: TGTGCCAGCAGTTTATCGACTTCTGGAAACACCATATATTTT.